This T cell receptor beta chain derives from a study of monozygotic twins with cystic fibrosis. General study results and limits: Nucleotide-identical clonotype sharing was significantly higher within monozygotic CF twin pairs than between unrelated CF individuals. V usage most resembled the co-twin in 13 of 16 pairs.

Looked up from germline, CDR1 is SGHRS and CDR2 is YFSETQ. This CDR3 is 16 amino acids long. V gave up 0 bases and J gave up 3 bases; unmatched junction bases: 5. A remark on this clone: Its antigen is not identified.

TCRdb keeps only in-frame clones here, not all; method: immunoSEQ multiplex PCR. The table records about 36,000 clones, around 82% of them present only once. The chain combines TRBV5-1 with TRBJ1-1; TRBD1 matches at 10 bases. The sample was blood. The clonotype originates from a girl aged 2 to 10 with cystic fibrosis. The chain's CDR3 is CASSLGDRGYYTEAFF. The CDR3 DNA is TGCGCCAGCAGCTTGGGGGACAGGGGCTACTACACTGAAGCTTTCTTT. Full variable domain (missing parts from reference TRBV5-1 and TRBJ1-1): KAGVTQTPRYLIKTRGQQVTLSCSPISGHRSVSWYQQTPGQGLQFLFEYFSETQRNKGNFPGRFSGRQFSNSRSEMNVSTLELGDSALYLCASSLGDRGYYTEAFFGQGTRLTVV.